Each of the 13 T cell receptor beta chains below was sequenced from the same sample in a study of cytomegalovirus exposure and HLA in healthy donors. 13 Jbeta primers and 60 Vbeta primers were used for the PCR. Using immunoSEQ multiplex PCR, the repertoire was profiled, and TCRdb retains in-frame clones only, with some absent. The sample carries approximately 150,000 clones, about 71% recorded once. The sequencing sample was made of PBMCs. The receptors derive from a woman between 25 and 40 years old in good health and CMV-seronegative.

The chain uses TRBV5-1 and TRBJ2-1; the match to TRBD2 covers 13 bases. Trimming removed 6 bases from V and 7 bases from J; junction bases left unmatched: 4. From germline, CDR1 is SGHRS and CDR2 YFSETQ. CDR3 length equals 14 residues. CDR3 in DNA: TGCGCCAGCAAAGGACTAGCGGGAGATAATGAGCAGTTCTTC. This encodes CASKGLAGDNEQFF.

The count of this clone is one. The CDR3 nucleotides read TGTGCCAGCATCGGACAGGGGAACACTGAAGCTTTCTTT. Translating gives CASIGQGNTEAFF. The V gene is TRBV5-5, the J gene TRBJ1-1, with 8 bases aligning to TRBD1. The CDR3 length is 13 residues. V lost 6 bases, J lost 1 base, and 2 bases stayed unmatched. In germline, CDR1 is SGHKS, CDR2 YYEKEE (reference sequence).

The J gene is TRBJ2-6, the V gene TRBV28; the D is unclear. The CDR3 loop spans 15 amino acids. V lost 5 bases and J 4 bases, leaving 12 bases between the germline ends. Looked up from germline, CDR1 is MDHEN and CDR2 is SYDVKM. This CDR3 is CASSPRLMGANVLTF. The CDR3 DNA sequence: TGTGCCAGCAGTCCCAGGCTGATGGGGGCCAACGTCCTGACTTTC.

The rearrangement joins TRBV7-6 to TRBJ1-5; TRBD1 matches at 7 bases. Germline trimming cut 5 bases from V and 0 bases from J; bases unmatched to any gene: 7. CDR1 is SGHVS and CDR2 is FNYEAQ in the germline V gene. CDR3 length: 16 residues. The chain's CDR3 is CASSPRDRDSNQPQHF. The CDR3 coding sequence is TGTGCCAGCAGCCCCAGAGACAGGGATAGCAATCAGCCCCAGCATTTT.

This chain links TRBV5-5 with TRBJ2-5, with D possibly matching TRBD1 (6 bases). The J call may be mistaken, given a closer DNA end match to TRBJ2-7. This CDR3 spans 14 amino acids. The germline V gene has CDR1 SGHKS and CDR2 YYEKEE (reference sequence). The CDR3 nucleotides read TGTGCCAGCAGCTTCCGGGACACAGCCTACGAGCAGTACTTC. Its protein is CASSFRDTAYEQYF.

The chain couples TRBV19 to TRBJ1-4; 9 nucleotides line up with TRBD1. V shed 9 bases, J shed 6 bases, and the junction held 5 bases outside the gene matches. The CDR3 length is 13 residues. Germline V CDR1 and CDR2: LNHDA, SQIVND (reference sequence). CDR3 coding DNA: TGTGCCAGCATGGACAGGGGAGATGAAAAACTGTTTTTT. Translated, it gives CASMDRGDEKLFF.

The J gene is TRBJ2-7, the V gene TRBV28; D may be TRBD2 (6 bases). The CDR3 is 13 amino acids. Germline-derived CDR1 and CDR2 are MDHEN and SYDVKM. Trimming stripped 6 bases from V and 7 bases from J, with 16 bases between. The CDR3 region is CASRRGRSAEQYF. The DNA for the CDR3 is TGTGCCAGCAGGAGAGGGAGGTCGGCAGAGCAGTACTTC.

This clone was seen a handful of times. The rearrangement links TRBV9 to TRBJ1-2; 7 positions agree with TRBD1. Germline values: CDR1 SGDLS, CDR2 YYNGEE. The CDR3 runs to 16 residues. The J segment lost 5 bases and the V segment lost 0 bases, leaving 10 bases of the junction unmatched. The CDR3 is CASSVDPQGQKYGYTF. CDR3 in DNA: TGTGCCAGCAGCGTAGATCCCCAGGGACAGAAGTATGGCTACACCTTC.

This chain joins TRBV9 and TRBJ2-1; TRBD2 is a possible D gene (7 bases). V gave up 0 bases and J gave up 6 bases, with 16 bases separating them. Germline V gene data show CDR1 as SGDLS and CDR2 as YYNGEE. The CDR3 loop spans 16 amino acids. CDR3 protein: CASSVVGGAGGNEQFF. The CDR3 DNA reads TGTGCCAGCAGCGTAGTGGGGGGGGCCGGAGGCAATGAGCAGTTCTTC.

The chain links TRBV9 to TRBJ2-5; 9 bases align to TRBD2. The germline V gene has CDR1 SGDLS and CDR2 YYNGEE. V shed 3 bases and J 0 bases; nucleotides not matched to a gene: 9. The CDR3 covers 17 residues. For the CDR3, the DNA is TGTGCCAGCAGCGGTGGGCGGGGGGGCCCGAACCAAGAGACCCAGTACTTC. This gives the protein CASSGGRGGPNQETQYF.

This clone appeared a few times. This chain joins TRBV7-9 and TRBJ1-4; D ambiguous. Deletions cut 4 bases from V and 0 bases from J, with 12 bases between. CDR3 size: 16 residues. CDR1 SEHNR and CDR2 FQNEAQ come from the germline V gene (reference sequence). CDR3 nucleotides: TGTGCCAGCAGCTCCCGCGGGGAGCCAACTAATGAAAAACTGTTTTTT. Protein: CASSSRGEPTNEKLFF. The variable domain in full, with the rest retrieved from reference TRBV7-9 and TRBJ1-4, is DTGVSQNPRHKITKRGQNVTFRCDPISEHNRLYWYRQTLGQGPEFLTYFQNEAQLEKSRLLSDRFSAERPKGSFSTLEIQRTEQGDSAMYLCASSSRGEPTNEKLFFGSGTQLSVL.

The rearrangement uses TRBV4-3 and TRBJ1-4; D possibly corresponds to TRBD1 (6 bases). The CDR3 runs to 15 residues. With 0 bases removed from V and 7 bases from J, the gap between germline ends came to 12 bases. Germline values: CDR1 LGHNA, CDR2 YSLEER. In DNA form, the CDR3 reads TGCGCCAGCAGCCAAGAGCCCAGGGGATTTGAAAAACTGTTTTTT. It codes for CASSQEPRGFEKLFF.

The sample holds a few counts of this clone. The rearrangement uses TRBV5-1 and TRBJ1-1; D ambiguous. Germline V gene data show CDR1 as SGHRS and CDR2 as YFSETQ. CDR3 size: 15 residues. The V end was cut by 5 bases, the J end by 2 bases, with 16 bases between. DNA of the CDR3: TGCGCCAGCAGGCCCCGGTTGGTTAGAAACACTGAAGCTTTCTTT. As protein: CASRPRLVRNTEAFF.